This T cell receptor (beta chain) appears in the sequencing data of a study of cytomegalovirus exposure and HLA in healthy donors. Study summary: Within an early data release were about 85 million unique TCRs drawn from HLA-typed donors.

Regarding the study as a whole: A missense variant in DCLRE1C was later tied to TCR beta V- and J-gene trimming.

The PCR made use of 60 Vbeta and 13 Jbeta primers. Repertoires were generated with immunoSEQ multiplex PCR, while TCRdb's copy carries only in-frame clones and drops some. The sample records about 150,000 clones, around 84% being singletons. The CDR3 sequence is 17 residues long. Per germline, CDR1 SNHLY and CDR2 FYNNEI. As for this clone: Its antigen remains unknown.

This TCR came from a young man in good health and CMV-seronegative. The gene calls are TRBV2 and TRBJ2-5; 13 nucleotides line up with TRBD2. The closer fit of TRBJ2-7 to the DNA end suggests the J call may be wrong. The sequenced sample consisted of PBMCs. In nucleotides, the CDR3 is TGTGCCAGCACCGGACTAGCGGGGGATCCTAACCTCTACGAGCAGTACTTC. As protein: CASTGLAGDPNLYEQYF.